This record looks at one T cell receptor beta chain sequence and its context. Antigen specificity is unknown. The sample originates from a study of cytomegalovirus exposure and HLA in healthy donors. It was with 60 Vbeta and 13 Jbeta primers that the PCR ran. Measured with immunoSEQ multiplex PCR; TCRdb has only the in-frame clones, and not every one. The sample consists of under 200,000 clones, 80% to 90% of them appearing once. Study results and limitations: CMV serostatus was the only recorded immune exposure for donors.

The CDR3 runs to 14 residues. The V and J ends lost 4 bases and 2 bases respectively, with 10 bases between them. CDR1 is SGHDT and CDR2 is YYEEEE in the germline V gene. This chain uses TRBV5-6 with TRBJ1-5; unclear D gene. Sequencing was done on a sample of PBMCs. This TCR came from a woman in her fifties or sixties in good health and CMV-seronegative. This chain's CDR3 is CASSVTYGNQPQHF. The CDR3 DNA reads TGTGCCAGCAGCGTGACATATGGCAATCAGCCCCAGCATTTT.